This T cell receptor (beta chain) was obtained from a study of shared clonotypes between healthy human individuals. Profiling relied on immunoSEQ multiplex PCR, and the TCRdb table lists in-frame clones only, not all of them. The data contain 600,000 or so clones, roughly 98% of them singletons. Naive CD8 cells lacked CD45RO and underwent positive selection for CCR7, leaving out terminally differentiated effector memory CD45RA+ cells. The study enrolled healthy HIV-negative adults without recent acute infections or vaccinations as donors. Study-level points and caveats: Of the naive CD4 clonotypes, roughly 5% were shared across several donors. Naive subsets tended to show greater estimated richness than memory subsets.

The V end lost 3 bases, the J end lost 1 base, and 3 bases lay between the germline ends. The CDR3 runs 13 residues. The V gene's germline CDR1 is MNHNS and CDR2 SASEGT. This clone showed up just once. What it binds is unknown. The receptor was derived from a man aged 25 to 40 in good health. Material for sequencing was naive CD8+ T cells sorted from blood. This chain connects TRBV6-1 to TRBJ2-2; D is ambiguous. CDR3 amino acids: CASSDMNTGELFF. The DNA for the CDR3 is TGTGCCAGCAGTGACATGAACACCGGGGAGCTGTTTTTT.